This TCR beta chain appears in the sequencing data of a study of cytomegalovirus exposure and HLA in healthy donors. Germline V gives CDR1 MGHRA, CDR2 YSYEKL. V lost 4 bases and J lost 3; bases outside the gene matches: 7. There are 15 residues in the CDR3. Worth noting for this clone: Its antigen is not identified.

There were likely unrecorded immune exposures, though donors were nominally healthy when sampled. It was with 60 Vbeta and 13 Jbeta primers that the PCR ran. The assay was immunoSEQ multiplex PCR, and TCRdb's table has in-frame clones only and misses some. The sample carries 100,000 or so clones, 80% recorded once. Study-wide results and caveats: Most likely, a cluster of highly shared sequence variants arose as a sequencing artifact. An analysis was carried out later, and it reportedly showed fewer N-insertions in an Asian-associated ancestry cluster than the roughly 670-donor mean.

The chain combines TRBV4-1 with TRBJ1-2, with 8 positions matching TRBD1. The clonotype originates from a man aged 30-40 years in good health and CMV-seronegative. Sequencing was carried out using PBMCs. CDR3 loop: CASSLGQGEDYGYTF. The CDR3 coding sequence is TGCGCCAGCAGCCTCGGACAGGGTGAGGACTATGGCTACACCTTC.